These 12 T cell receptor beta chains originate from one sample sequenced in a study of human T cells and chemical hapten exposure. A single record per CDR3 protein comes from TCRdb applying MiXCR to the RACE reads. Of 45,000 or so distinct CDR3 sequences in the sample, roughly 4.1% were seen once. Indicated time point: healthy volunteer bleed at 2 weeks. The template was total RNA from unfractionated whole blood. What was sequenced was whole blood. The receptors were gathered from a human donor in good health. Some clones in this sample may be carry-over from other donors' samples.

This clonotype was seen a handful of times. V is TRBV13 and J is TRBJ2-5, with a possible D match to TRBD1 (6 bases). Germline V gene data show CDR1 as PRHDT and CDR2 as FYEKMQ (reference sequence). The CDR3 length is 12 residues. Trimming removed 5 bases at V and 5 bases at J, with 9 bases between. The CDR3 loop is CASSRTGETQYF. For the CDR3, the DNA is TGTGCCAGCAGCCGCACAGGGGAGACCCAGTACTTC.

This clonotype was counted ten times or more. This chain connects TRBV14 to TRBJ1-2; maybe TRBD1 (6 bases). The V gene's germline CDR1 is SGHDN and CDR2 FVKESK. The germline V and J ends were trimmed by 3 bases and 1 base, with 18 bases remaining between them. The CDR3 runs 17 residues. Here the CDR3 reads CASSQDSGLSFNYGYTF. In DNA form, the CDR3 reads TGTGCCAGCAGCCAGGACAGTGGCCTCAGTTTTAACTATGGCTACACCTTC.

This clonotype has just a few counts. This chain uses TRBV27 with TRBJ2-2; TRBD2 might be the D (5 bases). This CDR3 has 16 residues. In germline, CDR1 is MNHEY, CDR2 SMNVEV (reference sequence). V dropped 8 bases and J dropped 3 bases, with 19 bases sitting between them. The CDR3 bases are TGTGCCAGCCACGGCCAGGAGAGGGCCCACACCGGGGAGCTGTTTTTT. As protein: CASHGQERAHTGELFF.

This clonotype was observed a handful of times. The chain joins TRBV19 to TRBJ1-5, with D unresolved. The length of the CDR3 is 14 residues. Between the trimmed V and J ends, which lost 4 bases and 0 bases, there was a span of 7 bases. Germline values: CDR1 LNHDA, CDR2 SQIVND (reference sequence). DNA of the CDR3: TGTGCCAGTAGTAAGGATATTAGCAATCAGCCCCAGCATTTT. It codes for CASSKDISNQPQHF.

J is TRBJ2-3 and V is TRBV20-1; the D is unclear. Trimming removed 0 bases at V and 7 bases at J, with 5 bases between. Germline CDR1 and CDR2: DFQATT and SNEGSKA (reference sequence). The CDR3 has 11 amino acids. The CDR3 bases are TGCAGTGCTAGAGAGGACCATACGCAGTATTTT. Residues: CSAREDHTQYF.

The chain joins TRBV6-1 to TRBJ2-5; perhaps TRBD1 as D (6 bases). The CDR3 has 14 residues. Per germline, CDR1 MNHNS and CDR2 SASEGT. V was trimmed by 3 bases and J by 3 bases, leaving 11 bases between them. The CDR3 loop reads CASSDLHREETQYF. The DNA of the CDR3 is TGTGCCAGCAGTGACCTACACAGGGAAGAGACCCAGTACTTC.

This clonotype was seen more than once but under ten times. The chain combines TRBV4-1 with TRBJ2-5; the D is unclear. There are 13 residues in the CDR3. Germline V gene lookup returns CDR1 MGHRA and CDR2 YSYEKL. V lost 4 bases to trimming and J lost 2 bases, with 8 bases between them. CDR3 DNA: TGCGCCAGCAGCCTTCCCAATCAAGAGACCCAGTACTTC. It yields the protein CASSLPNQETQYF.

This clonotype has at least ten counts. This rearrangement joins TRBV10-3 to TRBJ2-7, with 7 bases identical to TRBD2. V dropped 6 bases and J dropped 5; count of bases not matched to a gene: 4. The CDR3 totals 12 residues. The germline V gene encodes CDR1 ENHRY and CDR2 SYGVKD. The CDR3 sequence: CAIRETSDEQYF. CDR3 sequence (DNA): TGTGCCATCAGAGAAACTAGCGACGAGCAGTACTTC.

This clonotype has a count of ten or more. This sequence joins TRBV29-1 and TRBJ1-5, with D possibly being TRBD1 (5 bases). In germline, CDR1 is SQVTM, CDR2 ANQGSEA. This CDR3 has 13 amino acids. Trimming pared 4 bases from V and 7 bases from J, leaving 14 bases between. As DNA, the CDR3 is TGCAGCGTTGCCGGGGGGGTTGAACAGCCCCAGCATTTT. Protein: CSVAGGVEQPQHF. Supplemented by reference TRBV29-1 and TRBJ1-5, the full variable domain reads SAVISQKPSRDICQRGTSLTIQCQVDSQVTMMFWYRQQPGQSLTLIATANQGSEATYESGFVIDKFPISRPNLTFSTLTVSNMSPEDSSIYLCSVAGGVEQPQHFGDGTRLSIL.

This clonotype was seen ten or more times. The chain carries TRBV12-3 or TRBV12-4 and TRBJ1-1, with D maybe TRBD1 (6 bases). The CDR3 totals 13 residues. Trimming removed 7 bases from V and 6 bases from J, with 15 bases in between. CDR3 protein: CASTDHRVAEAFF. In DNA, the CDR3 is TGTGCCAGCACCGATCACAGGGTGGCTGAAGCTTTCTTT.

The chain links TRBV7-9 to TRBJ2-5, with D hard to call. Germline V gene lookup returns CDR1 SEHNR and CDR2 FQNEAQ (reference sequence). CDR3 length: 10 amino acids. Trimming removed 3 bases at V and 7 bases at J, with 3 bases between. The CDR3 sequence is CASSLGTQYF. In DNA, the CDR3 is TGTGCCAGCAGCTTGGGGACCCAGTACTTC. The full variable domain, in which reference TRBV7-9 and TRBJ2-5 provide the parts outside the CDR3, is DTGVSQNPRHKITKRGQNVTFRCDPISEHNRLYWYRQTLGQGPEFLTYFQNEAQLEKSRLLSDRFSAERPKGSFSTLEIQRTEQGDSAMYLCASSLGTQYFGPGTRLLVL.

This clonotype was picked up many times. The rearrangement uses TRBV6-2 or TRBV6-3 and TRBJ2-1; TRBD1 matches 9 bases. V lost 4 bases and J lost 5; bases outside the gene matches: 9. The CDR3 totals 16 residues. Germline CDR1 MNHEY, CDR2 SVGEGT. CDR3 DNA sequence: TGTGCCAGCAGTTCCCTACGGGACAGGGTTAACAATGAGCAGTTCTTC. This gives the protein CASSSLRDRVNNEQFF.